This T cell receptor beta chain stems from a study of shared clonotypes between healthy human individuals (dated by TCRdb to 2019 to 2021). At the level of the whole study: The cohort comprised a couple of women and a few men aged 18 to 49 years. The study deeply sequenced blood TCR repertoires of roughly five healthy adults to estimate repertoire size and the extent of clonotype sharing between individuals. To increase sequencing depth and limit assay-specific biases, TCR repertoire library preparation and sequencing were carried out by different laboratories using diverse techniques. Between about 0.85 and 10 billion PBMCs per donor were obtained by leukapheresis. Here is what the overall study found, with its caveats: Sampling was limited to blood, and TCR repertoires in tissue likely differ from TCR repertoires in blood. Pairwise subsampling led to the expectation that sequencing depth would affect the degree of clonotype sharing among donors. The small number of donors limited the genetic and exposure-history diversity represented.

For CDR1 and CDR2, the germline V gene lists SGHDN and FVKESK. V lost 4 bases and J lost 10 bases; the stretch between them is 15 bases long. From the cysteine through the phenylalanine, the CDR3 covers 13 amino acids. Of the read, only the CDR3 DNA is kept; its 39 bases are in frame from base 1. Notes on this clone: The antigen this receptor binds is unknown. No per-base quality is available; no much larger clone lies one base away.

Donors were healthy HIV-negative adults with no recently reported acute infections or vaccinations. Every donor was a Caucasian adult residing in Nashville, Tennessee, USA. For unsorted samples, 80 million to 100 million PBMCs were counted, and genomic DNA was extracted using the QIAamp DNA Blood Mini kit. After blood collection by leukapheresis, PBMCs were isolated using Ficoll-Histopaque density gradient centrifugation and then cryopreserved in the vapor phase of liquid nitrogen. TCR CDR3 regions were amplified from genomic DNA by multiplex PCR using the deep immunoSEQ assay. For each cell subset, the extracted genomic DNA was distributed evenly across all wells of several immunoSEQ 96-well plates, and each plate served as one replicate. For unsorted PBMC, about 0.3 ug genomic DNA, equal to about 29,000 T cell genomes, was loaded into each replicate PCR. Genomic DNA from unsorted PBMC was sequenced over ten immunoSEQ deep assay plates. Purified libraries were measured with a Qubit 3.0 fluorometer, size-checked on a Bioanalyzer 2100, and measured again with the KAPA Library Quantification kit. Every immunoSEQ 96-well plate was sequenced on a dedicated single-read 150-cycle Illumina NextSeq 550 flow cell. The original pipeline was this. Because the immunoSEQ output held only junctional sequences and lacked quality scores, the filtering could not match the filtering applied to full-length reads. Sequences were annotated with PyIR, a Python wrapper for IgBLAST v1.9, and V/J genes and CDR3 were assigned using IMGT germline references. Reads were removed for weak V/J assignments (E-value above 1e-6), missing CDR3, stop codons, out-of-frame junctions, or ambiguous translated residues. V3J clonotypes were defined by identical inferred V gene, J gene, and CDR3 amino acid sequence. Percentage overlap between repertoires was computed as shared unique clonotypes divided by the size of the smaller repertoire. Richness of each repertoire was evaluated using RTK rarefaction, the Chao1 estimator, and Recon v2.1 estimates of unobserved clonotypes. As stored in TCRdb, this immuneACCESS dataset retains in-frame rearrangements with V and J assigned. A fraction of the clones does not appear; measured against another copy, unresolved V genes explain less than half of the discrepancy, and the remainder lacks a known reason. V and J calls and clone size are given by that table; D and trimming were obtained from the DNA. This sample gives 490,000 or so clones in total; approximately 80% of them show up just once. Of the sample, 10% to 15% falls within the top ten clones.

The sequencing sample was made of PBMCs. The sequence joins TRBV14 to TRBJ2-3, and TRBD2 may be the D gene, going by 6 matching bases. The TCR was taken from a middle-aged woman in good health. Some clones in this sample may be carry-over from other donors' samples. The DNA sequence is given as TGTGCCAGCAGCCGGGGGGTCGCGGAGGCGCAGTATTTT. This encodes CASSRGVAEAQYF.